This T cell receptor beta chain was obtained from a study of blood T cell repertoires in COVID-19. The germline gives CDR1 MDHEN, CDR2 SYDVKM. The V segment lost 10 bases and the J segment 7 bases; nucleotides outside the gene matches: 7. There are 13 residues in the CDR3. The method was immunoSEQ multiplex PCR; TCRdb's version includes in-frame clones alone and lacks a portion of them. The table shows roughly 340,000 clones, with 85% to 90% occurring only once. Sequencing was carried out using peripheral blood. The sequence derives from a woman aged 50 to 65 with COVID-19, enrolled during active disease. The chain employs TRBV28 and TRBJ1-2; TRBD1 agrees at 12 bases. Written as DNA, the CDR3 is TGTGCCACCGTTACGGGACAGGGGGCTGGCTACACCTTC. Protein product: CATVTGQGAGYTF.